The 25 T cell receptor beta chains below all came from one sample that was sequenced in a study of blood T cell repertoires in COVID-19. Sequencing used immunoSEQ multiplex PCR; TCRdb keeps in-frame clones, though not all of them. The sample includes about 100,000 clones, approximately 79% of them seen just once. What was sequenced was peripheral blood. The receptor source for this set is a man between 65 and 80 years old with active or convalescent COVID-19.

The chain combines TRBV25-1 with TRBJ2-1; 11 bases map to TRBD2. The V and J ends lost 6 bases and 4 bases, in that order; junction bases with no gene match: 14. Germline V gene lookup returns CDR1 MGHDK and CDR2 SYGVNS. The CDR3 contains 18 residues. CDR3 DNA: TGTGCCAGCAGCGCTAGGACTAGCGGGCCAGGGTTGTACAATGAGCAGTTCTTC. Translation gives CASSARTSGPGLYNEQFF.

The CDR3 nucleotides are TGTGCCAGCAGCTTAGTACAGGGCTCCTATGGCTACACCTTC. Amino acid sequence: CASSLVQGSYGYTF. J is TRBJ1-2 and V is TRBV11-2, with D possibly being TRBD1 (6 bases). This CDR3 is built from 14 residues. The germline V gene encodes CDR1 SGHAT and CDR2 FQNNGV. The germline V and J ends were trimmed by 1 base and 4 bases, with 10 bases remaining between them.

V and J are TRBV24-1 and TRBJ1-5, with 7 nucleotides matching TRBD1. This CDR3 spans 14 amino acids. Germline V gene lookup returns CDR1 KGHDR and CDR2 SFDVKD. Trimming at V came to 7 bases and at J to 9 bases, leaving 11 bases not matched to a gene. As DNA, the CDR3 is TGTGCCACCAGCTCCGGGACAGCCCCGGCGCCCCAGCATTTT. Its protein product is CATSSGTAPAPQHF.

V usage is TRBV2 and J usage is TRBJ1-5; 10 nucleotides align to TRBD1. There are 14 residues in the CDR3. CDR1 SNHLY and CDR2 FYNNEI come from the germline V gene. Trimming removed 4 bases from V and 6 bases from J; junction bases left unmatched: 3. The CDR3 DNA sequence: TGTGCCAGCAGTGGGACAGGGGGGACTCAGCCCCAGCATTTT. Protein product: CASSGTGGTQPQHF.

The chain carries TRBV28 and TRBJ2-1; possible D gene TRBD1, 6 bases. The V and J ends lost 2 bases and 7 bases respectively, with 12 bases between them. In germline, CDR1 is MDHEN, CDR2 SYDVKM. The CDR3 extends over 14 amino acids. CDR3 in DNA: TGTGCCAGCAGTTTAGTCAGGGGTAAAAATGAGCAGTTCTTC. The encoded protein is CASSLVRGKNEQFF.

The CDR3 DNA is TGTGCCAGCAGCCTGACTAGCGTTAGCACAGATACGCAGTATTTT. Its translation is CASSLTSVSTDTQYF. This chain links TRBV11-2 with TRBJ2-3; TRBD2 matches 8 bases. In germline, CDR1 is SGHAT, CDR2 FQNNGV. V gave up 5 bases and J gave up 0 bases; unmatched junction bases: 4. The CDR3 covers 15 residues.

The gene calls are TRBV2 and TRBJ1-1, with D possibly TRBD1 on 5 matching bases. Trimming removed 6 bases from V and 4 bases from J, with 9 bases in between. The CDR3 consists of 12 residues. The germline V gene encodes CDR1 SNHLY and CDR2 FYNNEI. The CDR3 DNA sequence: TGTGCCAGCAGGGGGGGGTCCACTGAAGCTTTCTTT. Translating it yields CASRGGSTEAFF.

The chain joins TRBV15 to TRBJ1-1; the D gene is possibly TRBD1 (5 bases). The CDR3 contains 18 residues. CDR1 LNHNV and CDR2 YYDKDF come from the germline V gene (reference sequence). V lost 0 bases to trimming and J lost 1 base, with 18 bases between them. The CDR3, as DNA: TGTGCCACCAGCAGAGATACGGCAGGGAGGGTTTCGAACACTGAAGCTTTCTTT. As protein: CATSRDTAGRVSNTEAFF.

Only a few counts were recorded for this clone. The V gene is TRBV11-2, the J gene TRBJ1-3; D not resolved. V was trimmed by 6 bases and J by 2 bases, leaving 11 bases between them. Germline CDR1 is SGHAT and CDR2 is FQNNGV. The length of the CDR3 is 14 residues. The CDR3 sequence: CASSLQVAGNTIYF. The CDR3 nucleotides are TGTGCCAGCAGTCTCCAGGTCGCTGGAAACACCATATATTTT.

This clone has just one count. The chain couples TRBV29-1 to TRBJ1-1; 9 bases are shared with TRBD1. The CDR3 has 14 residues. Germline CDR1 is SQVTM and CDR2 is ANQGSEA. V shed 6 bases and J 5 bases; nucleotides not matched to a gene: 10. The CDR3 here is CSVTTGTGITEAFF. The CDR3 DNA is TGCAGCGTGACAACCGGGACAGGGATTACTGAAGCTTTCTTT.

The chain recombines TRBV6-2 or TRBV6-3 with TRBJ1-2; D gene uncertain. Between the trimmed V and J ends, which lost 2 bases and 1 base, there was a span of 23 bases. The germline V gene encodes CDR1 MNHEY and CDR2 SVGEGT. The CDR3 covers 19 residues. The CDR3: CASSYRGKGLDFLNYGYTF. The CDR3 DNA reads TGTGCCAGCAGTTACCGAGGCAAAGGCCTCGATTTCCTTAACTATGGCTACACCTTC.

The table lists this clone with a count of one. The chain links TRBV28 to TRBJ1-4; possibly TRBD1 for D (5 bases). This CDR3 comprises 14 residues. The germline V gene encodes CDR1 MDHEN and CDR2 SYDVKM. The ends were cut back, 6 bases at V and 7 bases at J, with 15 bases in the middle. The CDR3 region has the DNA TGTGCCAGCAGCCCTGCAGGGATTGTTGAAAAACTGTTTTTT. It is translated as CASSPAGIVEKLFF.

This clone was seen only a few times. The rearrangement links TRBV4-2 to TRBJ1-2, with D uncertain. The V end lost 2 bases, the J end lost 4 bases, and 8 bases lay between the germline ends. Germline V lookup: CDR1 LGHNA, CDR2 YNFKEQ. CDR3 length: 13 residues. The CDR3 region is CASSQPSLYGYTF. DNA of the CDR3: TGTGCCAGCAGCCAACCTAGCCTCTATGGCTACACCTTC.

This chain uses TRBV24-1 with TRBJ1-5, with 8 bases that match TRBD1. CDR3 size: 16 residues. V shed 3 bases and J 5 bases; nucleotides not matched to a gene: 8. CDR1 is KGHDR and CDR2 is SFDVKD in the germline V gene. This CDR3 is CATSDGQGAIDQPQHF. The CDR3 DNA is TGTGCCACCAGTGATGGTCAGGGGGCTATAGATCAGCCCCAGCATTTT.

The chain links TRBV18 to TRBJ1-1, with 7 bases identical to TRBD1. There are 15 residues in the CDR3. Unmatched junction bases numbered 9, after V lost 5 bases and J lost 3 bases. Germline V gene sequence: CDR1 KGHSH, CDR2 LQKENI. CDR3 region: CASSIRQGWDTEAFF. In DNA form, the CDR3 reads TGTGCCAGCTCAATACGACAGGGTTGGGACACTGAAGCTTTCTTT.

V and J are TRBV10-2 and TRBJ2-7; D perhaps matches TRBD2 (6 bases). The V gene's germline CDR1 is WSHSY and CDR2 SAAADI. CDR3 length equals 12 residues. Trimming removed 7 bases from V and 5 bases from J, with 12 bases in between. CDR3 DNA: TGCGCCAGCAACGAGGGCGGGGACGAGCAGTACTTC. Protein: CASNEGGDEQYF.

The rearrangement uses TRBV6-6 and TRBJ2-7, with 9 positions matching TRBD1. This CDR3 region has 16 residues. Germline CDR1 reads MNHNY; CDR2 reads SVGAGI (reference sequence). V gave up 2 bases and J gave up 2 bases; unmatched junction bases: 7. The CDR3 DNA is TGTGCCAGCAGTTACGGACCCGGGACAGGGACCTACGAGCAGTACTTC. Residues: CASSYGPGTGTYEQYF.

In nucleotides, the CDR3 is TGTGCCAGCAGCAGGCGACGGACACGGGGGAGTAAAGAGACCCAGTACTTC. This codes for CASSRRRTRGSKETQYF. The chain combines TRBV11-2 with TRBJ2-5, with a possible D match to TRBD2 (6 bases). V lost 5 bases to trimming and J lost 3 bases, with 22 bases between them. Germline-derived CDR1 and CDR2 are SGHAT and FQNNGV. This CDR3 spans 17 amino acids.

CDR3 protein: CASSLTLAGGPYNEQFF. CDR3 DNA sequence: TGTGCCAGCAGCTTAACGTTAGCGGGGGGCCCCTACAATGAGCAGTTCTTC. V and J are TRBV7-6 and TRBJ2-1, with TRBD2 identical over 10 bases. Per germline, CDR1 SGHVS and CDR2 FNYEAQ. This CDR3 is 17 amino acids long. V shed 2 bases, J shed 2 bases, and the junction held 6 bases outside the gene matches.

V usage is TRBV29-1 and J usage is TRBJ2-1; TRBD1 matches at 10 bases. The length of the CDR3 is 14 residues. The V gene's germline CDR1 is SQVTM and CDR2 ANQGSEA. The ends lost 6 bases at V and 8 bases at J; junction bases unmatched: 10. CDR3 bases: TGCAGCGTGGATAGGGACAGGGGTCTGGATGAGCAGTTCTTC. This sequence encodes CSVDRDRGLDEQFF.

The chain has TRBV7-3 and TRBJ1-1; tentative D call: TRBD1 (5 bases). The CDR3 is 15 amino acids. Trimming took 6 bases from V and 4 from J, leaving 18 bases between them. Germline CDR1 and CDR2: SGHTA and FQGTGA. Written as DNA, the CDR3 is TGTGCCAGCAGTCAGATGCCGACAGAAAGCACTGAAGCTTTCTTT. Its translation is CASSQMPTESTEAFF.

This clone has only a few counts. This chain links TRBV30 with TRBJ1-3; possible D gene TRBD1, 5 bases. V was trimmed by 4 bases and J by 1 base, leaving 11 bases between them. The CDR3 has 14 amino acids. Germline lookup yields CDR1 GTSNPN and CDR2 SVGIG (reference sequence). CDR3 in DNA: TGTGCCTGGAAAAGACAGTCTTCTGGAAACACCATATATTTT. It encodes CAWKRQSSGNTIYF.

The chain combines TRBV19 with TRBJ1-1; D ambiguous. V dropped 3 bases and J dropped 10 bases, with 15 bases sitting between them. CDR1 LNHDA and CDR2 SQIVND come from the germline V gene (reference sequence). CDR3 length: 13 residues. Here the CDR3 DNA reads TGTGCCAGTAGTATCTCGGGTCGTCCGGGAGCTTTCTTT. It yields the protein CASSISGRPGAFF.

The chain couples TRBV5-1 to TRBJ1-2; weak D call: TRBD1 (5 bases). CDR3 length: 16 residues. The V gene's germline CDR1 is SGHRS and CDR2 YFSETQ. V was pared by 6 bases and J by 0 bases, with 18 bases between. CDR3 nucleotides: TGCGCCAGCAATCCCACGGTCGGAGGGGCTAACTATGGCTACACCTTC. Protein: CASNPTVGGANYGYTF.

This rearrangement joins TRBV15 to TRBJ2-7, with TRBD2 identical over 8 bases. The length of the CDR3 is 14 residues. The germline CDR1 and CDR2 sequences are LNHNV and YYDKDF (reference sequence). V gave up 0 bases and J gave up 3 bases; unmatched junction bases: 1. The CDR3 DNA sequence: TGTGCCACCAGCAGAGATAGCGGGGTCTACGAGCAGTACTTC. Translated, it gives CATSRDSGVYEQYF.